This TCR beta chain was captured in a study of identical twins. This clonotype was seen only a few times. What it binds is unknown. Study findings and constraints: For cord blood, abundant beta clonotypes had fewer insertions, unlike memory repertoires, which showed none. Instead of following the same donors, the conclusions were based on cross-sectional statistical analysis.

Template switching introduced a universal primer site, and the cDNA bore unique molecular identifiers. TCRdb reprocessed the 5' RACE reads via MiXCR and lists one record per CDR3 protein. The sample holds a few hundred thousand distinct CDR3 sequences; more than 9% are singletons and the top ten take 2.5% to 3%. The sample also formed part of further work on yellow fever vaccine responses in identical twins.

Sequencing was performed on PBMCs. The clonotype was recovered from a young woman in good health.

As DNA, the CDR3 is TGCAGTGCTAGACTGAACCGCTGGTCAGGAGGGGATCCCGGGGAGCTGTTTTTT. Translating it yields CSARLNRWSGGDPGELFF. The chain has TRBV20-1 and TRBJ2-2; tentatively, D is TRBD2 (6 bases). The ends were cut back, 2 bases at V and 6 bases at J, with 25 bases in the middle. The CDR3 sequence is 18 residues long. The germline V gene has CDR1 DFQATT and CDR2 SNEGSKA (reference sequence).